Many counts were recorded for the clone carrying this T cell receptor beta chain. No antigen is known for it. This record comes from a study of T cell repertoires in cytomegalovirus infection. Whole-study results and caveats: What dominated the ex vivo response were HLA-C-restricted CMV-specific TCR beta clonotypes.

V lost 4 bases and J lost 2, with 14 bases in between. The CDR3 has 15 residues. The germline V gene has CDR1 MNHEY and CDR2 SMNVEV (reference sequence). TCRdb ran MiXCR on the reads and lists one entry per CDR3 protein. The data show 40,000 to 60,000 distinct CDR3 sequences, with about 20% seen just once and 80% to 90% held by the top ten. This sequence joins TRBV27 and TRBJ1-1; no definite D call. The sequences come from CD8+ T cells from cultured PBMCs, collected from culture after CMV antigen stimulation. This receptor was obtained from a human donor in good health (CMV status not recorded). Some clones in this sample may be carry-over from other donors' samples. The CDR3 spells CASSSIQRRNTEAFF. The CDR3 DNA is TGTGCCAGCAGTTCGATCCAGAGGCGTAACACTGAAGCTTTCTTT.